The present T cell receptor beta chain was sequenced within a study of blood T cell repertoires in COVID-19. Study-wide context: COVID-19 samples from acute and convalescent phases originated in the United States, Italy and Spain.

Enrollees, roughly 18 to 90 years old, lived in approximately 25 US areas. In assigning cohorts, the study relied on participant-reported clinical history. There are 15 residues in the CDR3. CDR1 is SGHDT, CDR2 YYEEEE, per germline. Trimming cost V 2 bases and J 7 bases; bases outside gene matches: 6. Study processing details: Nucleated cell number was recorded as an estimate derived from reference gene primer amplification. Using immunoSEQ multiplex PCR, the repertoire was profiled, and TCRdb retains in-frame clones only, with some absent. Clonal size and the V and J genes are those of that table, whereas D and trimming came from the DNA. The top ten clones hold about 3.9% of a sample with hundreds of thousands of clones, about four fifths of them seen once.

The rearrangement uses TRBV5-6 and TRBJ1-6, with 7 bases aligning to TRBD1. Material: PBMCs or T cells enriched from blood (not recorded which). This receptor was taken from a woman in her thirties or forties who had been exposed to COVID-19. The CDR3 DNA reads TGTGCCAGCAGCTTCTTCGGGACAGAGAATTCACCCCTCCACTTT. Protein product: CASSFFGTENSPLHF. Using reference TRBV5-6 and TRBJ1-6 for the parts outside the CDR3, the full variable domain is DAGVTQSPTHLIKTRGQQVTLRCSPKSGHDTVSWYQQALGQGPQFIFQYYEEEERQRGNFPDRFSGHQFPNYSSELNVNALLLGDSALYLCASSFFGTENSPLHFGNGTRLTVT.